This entry features one TCR beta chain sequence. This clone was picked up one time. Its specific antigen is unknown. Per-base qualities were not stored, and no clone one base away is much larger. Genomic DNA was isolated from the sorted cells so that the TCRbeta CDR3 region could be sequenced. The immunoSEQ Assay was used to sequence the TCRbeta CDR3 regions. In TCRdb, the immuneACCESS table is reduced to in-frame sequences with V and J assigned. These tables do not hold every clone; where another copy was compared, an unresolved V gene accounts for under half, and the others remain unexplained. The sample table shows about 34,000 clones, and roughly 87% are seen once. The top ten hold approximately 9.1% of the sample. Patients with a history of autoimmune disease or receiving systemic immunosuppression were excluded from the trial. Peripheral blood for TCR sequencing was drawn from every dose cohort at baseline, at cycle 4 day 1 and at cycle 7 day 1. The samples were drawn from a first-in-human, open-label, multicenter phase I dose-escalation trial of ivuxolimab. Adults with locally advanced or metastatic head and neck squamous cell, hepatocellular, melanoma or renal cell carcinoma were enrolled in the trial. Before TCR sequencing, CD4+ T cells and CD8+ T cells from peripheral blood were sorted into separate populations.

The data are from a study of OX40 agonist ivuxolimab in advanced cancers. The study in broad terms: Ivuxolimab was an agonistic, fully human IgG2 monoclonal antibody directed against OX40 (CD134), a costimulatory receptor. Intravenous ivuxolimab was administered to patients every 2 weeks at six dose levels: 0.01, 0.1, 0.3, 1.5, 3 and 10 mg/kg. Among the roughly 50 dose-escalation patients, approximately 20 had hepatocellular carcinoma, 15 or so melanoma, 9 renal cell carcinoma and 9 head and neck cancer. In the dose-escalation cohort, 82.7% of patients were male, and the mean age was roughly 60 years, with a range of 23 to 79. Patients were allowed to have had prior anti-PD-1, anti-PD-L1 or anti-CTLA-4 therapy, and more than 30% of the dose-escalation patients had previously received checkpoint inhibitors. Partial responses were achieved by three dose-escalation patients, of whom one had hepatocellular carcinoma and two had cutaneous melanoma. Peripheral TCRbeta sequencing was intended to test whether TCR sequence diversity was altered and clonal T-cell expansion was caused by ivuxolimab. The monotherapy dose-escalation portion (N of about 57 patients) of the phase I ivuxolimab trial is reported in the paper.

General findings and caveats noted by the study authors: At doses from 0.1 to 3.0 mg/kg, clonal expansion was seen in both CD4+ and CD8+ blood T cells between baseline and week 6. After ivuxolimab, expanded clones were on average more numerous among CD8+ T cells than among CD4+ T cells. Low levels of normalized T-cell clonal expansion were also seen in some patients who did not respond. In the 0.1-3.0 mg/kg groups, partial responders were among the patients with the lowest normalized peripheral clonal expansion, particularly in CD8+ T cells. Which antigens the clonally expanded peripheral T cells were specific for was not determined.

After removal of 4 bases from V and 5 bases from J, the junction retains 8 bases not matched to a gene. CDR1 and CDR2, looked up from the germline V gene, are SGDLS and YYNGEE. The CDR3 spans 16 residues, from the cysteine through the phenylalanine. Just the 48-base CDR3 DNA is kept, in frame starting at base 1. Recombination connected TRBV9 to TRBJ2-3; 12 junctional bases match TRBD2. This clonotype was sampled from an adult with an advanced solid tumor such as melanoma, head and neck, liver or kidney cancer. Sequenced material: CD4+ or CD8+ T cells sorted from blood, taken in a trial of the OX40 agonist ivuxolimab. DNA sequence: TGTGCCAGCAGCCTCTCACTAGCGGGAGGAGGAGATACGCAGTATTTT. Its translation is CASSLSLAGGGDTQYF.